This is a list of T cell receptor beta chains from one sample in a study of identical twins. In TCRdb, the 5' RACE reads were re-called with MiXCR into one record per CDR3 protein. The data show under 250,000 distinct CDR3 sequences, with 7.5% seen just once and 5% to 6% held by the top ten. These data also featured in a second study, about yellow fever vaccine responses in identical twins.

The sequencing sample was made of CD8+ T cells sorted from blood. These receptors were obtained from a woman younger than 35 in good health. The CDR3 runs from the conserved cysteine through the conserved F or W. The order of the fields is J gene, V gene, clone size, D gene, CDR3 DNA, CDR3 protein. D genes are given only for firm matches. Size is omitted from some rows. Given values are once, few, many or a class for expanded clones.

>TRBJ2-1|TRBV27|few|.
TGTGCCAGCAGAAAAGAAGACAATGAGCAGTTCTTC
CASRKEDNEQFF
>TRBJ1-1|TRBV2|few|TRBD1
TGTGCCAGCAGTGCGGACAGGGGGATGAGGACTGAAGCTTTCTTT
CASSADRGMRTEAFF
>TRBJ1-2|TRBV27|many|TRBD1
TGTGCCAGCGGGGAACAGGGGATCTATGGCTACACCTTC
CASGEQGIYGYTF
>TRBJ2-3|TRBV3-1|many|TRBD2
TGTGCCAGCAGCCAAGTAGCGGGACTTACCACAGATACGCAGTATTTT
CASSQVAGLTTDTQYF
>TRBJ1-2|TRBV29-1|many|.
TGCAGCGTTGAGGTCGAACAGTACTATGGCTACACCTTC
CSVEVEQYYGYTF
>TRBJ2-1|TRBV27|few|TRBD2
TGTGCCAGCAGTACGGGACTAGCGGGAGGGGTCTACAATGAGCAGTTCTTC
CASSTGLAGGVYNEQFF
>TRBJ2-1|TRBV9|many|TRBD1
TGTGCCAGCAGCCCCGGGACAGCTAGATACAATGAGCAGTTCTTC
CASSPGTARYNEQFF
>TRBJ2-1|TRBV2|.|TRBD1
TGTGCCAGCAGTGTGGCCTCGTCGGGGGACAGGCTCAACAATGAGCAGTTCTTC
CASSVASSGDRLNNEQFF
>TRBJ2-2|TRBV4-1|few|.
TGCGCCAGCAGCCCGGCGCCTCCAGAGACAGGGAACACCGGGGAGCTGTTTTTT
CASSPAPPETGNTGELFF
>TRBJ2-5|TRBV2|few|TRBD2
TGTGCCAGGGGGACTAGCGGAACCCAAGAGACCCAGTACTTC
CARGTSGTQETQYF
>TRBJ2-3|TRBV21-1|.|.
TGTGCCAGCAGCCTCAAGCAGGCGGGGGGGCCTGGAACAGATACGCAGTATTTT
CASSLKQAGGPGTDTQYF